These 3 T cell receptor beta chains were sequenced from one sample in a study of T-cell memory formation after mild COVID-19. TCRdb re-called the 5' RACE reads with MiXCR, one entry per CDR3 protein. The top ten hold over 20% of the sample, which has around 300,000 distinct CDR3 sequences, roughly 13% seen once. The specimen sequenced was PBMCs or a T cell subset sorted from them (not recorded which). These receptor sequences come from a man between 18 and 35 years old who had mild COVID-19 (a few samples of this study predate the infection). Cell type and time point are not known.

This chain uses TRBV10-3 with TRBJ1-6, with 11 bases fitting TRBD1. The CDR3 contains 14 residues. The junction had 4 bases not matched to a gene; V was cut back by 7 bases and J by 8 bases. Looked up from germline, CDR1 is ENHRY and CDR2 is SYGVKD. The CDR3 loop is CAIMGTGGDSPLHF. The CDR3 DNA reads as TGTGCCATCATGGGGACAGGGGGTGATTCACCCCTCCACTTT.

This clonotype was counted between two and nine times. The gene calls are TRBV5-4 and TRBJ2-1; D is possibly TRBD1 or TRBD2 (5 bases each). The CDR3 sequence is 17 residues long. Germline V gene data show CDR1 as SGHNT and CDR2 as YYREEE (reference sequence). V was trimmed by 4 bases and J by 6 bases, leaving 23 bases between them. The CDR3 DNA reads TGTGCCAGCAGCGGAGTTGAGGGGTCGGAATCGTCCAATGAGCAGTTCTTC. Protein: CASSGVEGSESSNEQFF.

The gene calls are TRBV5-8 and TRBJ2-3; TRBD1 or TRBD2 may be the D gene (7 bases each). The CDR3 is 15 amino acids. Trimming took 2 bases from V and 5 from J, leaving 15 bases between them. Per germline, CDR1 SGHTS and CDR2 YDEGEE. This CDR3 is CASSFTRGGIDTQYF. The CDR3 nucleotides are TGTGCCAGCAGCTTTACCAGGGGGGGAATAGATACGCAGTATTTT. Full variable domain (missing parts from reference TRBV5-8 and TRBJ2-3): EAGVTQSPTHLIKTRGQQATLRCSPISGHTSVYWYQQALGLGLQFLLWYDEGEERNRGNFPPRFSGRQFPNYSSELNVNALELEDSALYLCASSFTRGGIDTQYFGPGTRLTVL.